The 22 T cell receptor beta chains below were found in one sample sequenced in a study of tumor-infiltrating lymphocytes in primary liver carcinoma. The investigators made TCR beta cDNA from approximately 0.5 ug total RNA, using a constant-region primer. Three rounds of nested multiplex PCR with slightly modified ARM-PCR produced TCR beta libraries. It was with TRBV1-TRBV30 forward primers and a C-beta reverse primer that the first two PCR rounds were run, at around 10 cycles each. TCRdb recomputed calls from the multiplex PCR reads with MiXCR, one row per CDR3 protein. The table has tens of thousands of distinct CDR3 sequences, roughly 77% seen once. Extraction of RNA together with DNA used roughly 19-31 mg of unsorted bulk tissue. The sequencing sample was made of liver tumor tissue from sampling region 2. Indicated subset: tumor region T2, inferior pole. The receptors here all came from a man aged 35 to 55 with primary liver carcinoma and hepatitis B virus infection.

Worth noting for this clonotype: One junction end disagrees with the germline gene, perhaps due to a read error. DNA for the CDR3: TGTGCCAGCAAAGACAGCACTAGCACAGATGCGCAGTATTTT. Its translation is CASKDSTSTDAQYF. The V gene is TRBV2, the J gene TRBJ2-3; D possibly corresponds to TRBD2 (6 bases). CDR1 and CDR2 (germline): SNHLY, FYNNEI. The CDR3 covers 14 residues. The whole variable domain, filled in from reference TRBV2 and TRBJ2-3, reads EPEVTQTPSHQVTQMGQEVILRCVPISNHLYFYWYRQILGQKVEFLVSFYNNEISEKSEIFDDQFSVERPDGSNFTLKIRSTKLEDSAMYFCASKDSTSTDAQYFGPGTRLTVL.

The V call is TRBV12-3 or TRBV12-4, the J call TRBJ2-5; 9 positions match TRBD1. Trimming cost V 9 bases and J 9 bases; bases outside gene matches: 11. CDR3 size: 13 residues. In DNA form, the CDR3 reads TGTGCCAGTAGTCGGGGACAGGGCGAGGCCCAGTACTTC. This gives the protein CASSRGQGEAQYF.

Concerning this clonotype: The final CDR3 position lacks the conserved phenylalanine or tryptophan, pointing to a likely read error. The chain combines TRBV11-2 with TRBJ2-7; 8 nucleotides line up with TRBD2. The germline V gene encodes CDR1 SGHAT and CDR2 FQNNGV. The length of the CDR3 is 18 residues. The ends lost 2 bases at V and 4 bases at J; junction bases unmatched: 16. The CDR3 DNA sequence: TGTGCCAGCAGCTTATCCGTAGGACTAGCAGGAGGGGGGTACGAGCAGTACTAC. This codes for CASSLSVGLAGGGYEQYY.

Points on this clonotype: The junction departs from the called germline gene at one end, perhaps through a read error. The chain employs TRBV7-9 and TRBJ2-6; D is possibly TRBD1 or TRBD2 (6 bases each). The CDR3 loop spans 16 amino acids. Germline values: CDR1 SEHNR, CDR2 FQNEAQ (reference sequence). Here the CDR3 DNA reads TGTGCCGGCAGTCCGAGTAGGGGTACGGGGGCCAACATCCTGACTTTC. This translates into CAGSPSRGTGANILTF.

On this clonotype: Mismatch with germline at one junction end may stem from a read error. The genes are TRBV11-2 and TRBJ2-7, with 8 bases aligning to TRBD2. Germline values: CDR1 SGHAT, CDR2 FQNNGV. CDR3 length equals 15 residues. Written as DNA, the CDR3 is TGTGCCGGCAGCTTCCCGGGACTAGAGATCCACGAGCGGTACTTC. Its protein is CAGSFPGLEIHERYF.

As concerns this clonotype: Here the CDR3 omits its conserved ending phenylalanine or tryptophan, so a read error is the likely source. The CDR3, as DNA: TGCGCCAGCAGTGAGTCCGGTACTAGCGGTACCGGGTTGTACACAGATACGCAGTATCTT. It translates to CASSESGTSGTGLYTDTQYL. This rearrangement joins TRBV10-1 to TRBJ2-3; 8 bases map to TRBD2. V lost 0 bases and J lost 2; bases outside the gene matches: 16. CDR1 and CDR2 (germline): WNHNN, SYGVQD (reference sequence). CDR3 length: 20 residues.

The chain links TRBV6-1 to TRBJ1-2, with D possibly matching TRBD1 (6 bases). The CDR3 is 13 amino acids. Looked up from germline, CDR1 is MNHNS and CDR2 is SASEGT. CDR3 sequence reads: CASWDTANYGYTF. CDR3 sequence (DNA): TGTGCAAGCTGGGACACCGCTAACTATGGCTACACCTTC.

About this clonotype: Given the absence of the conserved phenylalanine or tryptophan at the CDR3 end, a read error is likely. The limits of the CDR3 on the DNA are not certain, so only TCRdb's listed CDR3 is given. J is TRBJ2-1 and V is TRBV12-3 or TRBV12-4; the table assigns TRBD1, which was not confirmed against the DNA. The CDR3 numbers 13 amino acids, ends counted. CDR3 region: CASSTDRGNGQLL.

As for this clonotype: Likely a read error: the CDR3 ends without its conserved phenylalanine or tryptophan. V usage is TRBV6-1 and J usage is TRBJ1-5; unclear D gene. From germline, CDR1 is MNHNS and CDR2 SASEGT. CDR3 size: 15 residues. The CDR3: CVSSERSLGNQPQHL. The DNA for the CDR3 is TGTGTCAGCAGTGAACGGAGTCTTGGCAATCAGCCCCAGCATTTG.

Concerning this clonotype itself: At one end, the junction sequence differs from germline, possibly due to a read error. The chain employs TRBV14 and TRBJ1-1; D remains unclear. The CDR3 has 12 residues. Germline V gene sequence: CDR1 SGHDN, CDR2 FVKESK. The CDR3 spells CAGSQDRAEASF. CDR3 DNA sequence: TGTGCCGGCAGCCAAGACCGGGCTGAAGCCTCCTTT.

Regarding this clonotype: Given a much more abundant clone one base away, this may be a read error. The V call is TRBV7-2, the J call TRBJ2-7, with D perhaps TRBD2 (7 bases). The V gene's germline CDR1 is SGHTA and CDR2 FQGNSA. The CDR3 covers 15 residues. DNA of the CDR3: TGTGCCGGCAGGCGGGAGCGGGACAACTTCTACGAGCAGTACTTC. Protein sequence: CAGRRERDNFYEQYF.

Remarks on this clonotype: Sequence at one end of the junction differs from germline and may be a read error. The chain carries TRBV10-3 and TRBJ2-3, with D perhaps being TRBD1 or TRBD2 (5 bases each). The germline V gene encodes CDR1 ENHRY and CDR2 SYGVKD. CDR3 length: 14 amino acids. Here the CDR3 reads CAISEVSVGDMQYF. In DNA form, the CDR3 reads TGTGCCATCAGTGAGGTTAGCGTGGGGGATATGCAGTATTTT.

Worth noting for this clonotype: One end of the junction varies from germline; a read error may be responsible. The rearrangement joins TRBV6-6 to TRBJ2-3, with a tentative D call TRBD2 (6 bases). The CDR3 totals 13 residues. From germline, CDR1 is MNHNY and CDR2 SVGAGI (reference sequence). In DNA form, the CDR3 reads TGTGCCGGCGGGACTCCAGGCACAGTTACGCAGTATTTT. Encoded protein: CAGGTPGTVTQYF.

Concerning this clonotype itself: An end of the junction does not agree with germline; a read error may underlie this. The chain joins TRBV6-5 to TRBJ2-1, with TRBD2 identical over 14 bases. Looked up from germline, CDR1 is MNHEY and CDR2 is SVGAGI. The CDR3 covers 15 residues. CDR3 amino acids: CANRGLAGEHNEQLF. In DNA, the CDR3 is TGTGCCAACAGGGGACTAGCGGGGGAACACAATGAGCAGCTCTTC.

In regard to this clonotype: One end of the junction varies from germline; a read error may be responsible. The J gene is TRBJ1-2, the V gene TRBV6-5; D gene ambiguous. Germline assignment: CDR1 MNHEY and CDR2 SVGAGI. This CDR3 is built from 14 residues. The CDR3 bases are TGTGCCAGCAATTACTTGGGAGGGCAAGGTGGCTACACCTTC. Protein product: CASNYLGGQGGYTF.

About this clonotype: At one boundary the junction diverges from the germline segment, which might be a read error. V usage is TRBV10-3 and J usage is TRBJ2-5, with 9 bases lining up with TRBD1. The CDR3 spans 14 residues. CDR1 ENHRY and CDR2 SYGVKD come from the germline V gene. CDR3 DNA: TGTGCCATCAAGGGACAGGGACGCCAAGAGATCCAGTACTTC. Translation: CAIKGQGRQEIQYF.

This clonotype was seen a single time. One end of the junction does not line up with germline, which may come from a read error. V is TRBV11-2 and J is TRBJ2-5; 8 bases match TRBD2. CDR3 size: 15 residues. CDR1 and CDR2 from the germline V gene are SGHAT and FQNNGV. The chain's CDR3 is CASSNLIGAGETQYF. Here the CDR3 DNA reads TGTGCCAGCAGCAACCTGATAGGAGCGGGAGAGACCCAGTACTTT.

This clonotype was recorded at least ten times. V gene TRBV10-3 combines with J gene TRBJ2-7; 8 bases map to TRBD1. The CDR3 loop spans 14 amino acids. Germline trimming cut 5 bases from V and 5 bases from J; bases unmatched to any gene: 8. The germline V gene encodes CDR1 ENHRY and CDR2 SYGVKD. The CDR3 loop is CAISSRAQGDEQYF. The CDR3 DNA reads TGTGCCATCAGTTCTAGGGCACAGGGGGACGAGCAGTACTTC.

About this clonotype itself: This is likely a read error, given that the CDR3 carries no conserved phenylalanine or tryptophan at its end. The DNA for the CDR3 is TGTTCCAGCAGTTTTGACAGCTACGTGCAGTACTCC. Amino acid sequence: CSSSFDSYVQYS. This chain connects TRBV12-3 or TRBV12-4 to TRBJ2-7; maybe TRBD1 (5 bases). The CDR3 runs 12 residues.

Concerning this clonotype itself: A read error may account for a junction end that differs from germline. The chain employs TRBV28 and TRBJ1-5; possibly TRBD1 for D (5 bases). Germline V gene lookup returns CDR1 MDHEN and CDR2 SYDVKM. This CDR3 region has 14 residues. The CDR3, as DNA: TGTGCCACCCACACCACAGGCATTGGGCAGCCCCAGCACTTT. Protein product: CATHTTGIGQPQHF.

Details on this clonotype: An end of the junction does not agree with germline; a read error may underlie this. This chain uses TRBV10-2 with TRBJ1-5; 7 bases are shared with TRBD1. The germline V gene has CDR1 WSHSY and CDR2 SAAADI. The CDR3 is 12 residues long. Written as DNA, the CDR3 is TGCGCCAGCAGGACAGGGAGTCAGCCCCTGCATTTT. The encoded protein is CASRTGSQPLHF.

Points on this clonotype: This likely comes from a read error, as the CDR3 has no conserved phenylalanine or tryptophan at its end. The chain has TRBV6-6 and TRBJ2-7, with D possibly being TRBD1 (6 bases). Germline CDR1 MNHNY, CDR2 SVGAGI (reference sequence). Trimming removed 5 bases at V and 4 bases at J, with 18 bases between. The CDR3 contains 15 residues. The CDR3 here is CASSGEHTGHYEQYS. The CDR3, as DNA: TGTGCCAGCAGTGGGGAACACACAGGGCATTACGAGCAGTACTCC.